One and the same sample provided the 23 T cell receptor beta chains below, sequenced in a study of Ad26.COV2.S vaccination and SARS-CoV-2 variants. Sample treatment: around 19 received Ad26.COV2.S at low or high dose, single or two shots; a few received placebo; per-sample allocation not given. Repertoires come from day 63 after the first vaccine or placebo injection. Libraries were prepared by immunoSEQ multiplex PCR; TCRdb keeps only in-frame clonotypes and omits some of them. The sample carries about 440,000 clones, 80% to 95% recorded once. This material consisted of peripheral blood, taken in a trial of Ad26.COV2.S vaccine versus placebo. These receptor sequences come from a person between 18 and 60 years old who received the Ad26.COV2.S COVID-19 vaccine or a placebo.

In this sample, this clone turned up once. V and J are TRBV7-2 and TRBJ1-2, with 7 positions matching TRBD1. CDR3 length: 14 amino acids. V shed 4 bases and J 5 bases; nucleotides not matched to a gene: 7. Germline CDR1 is SGHTA and CDR2 is FQGNSA. CDR3 nucleotides: TGTGCCAGCAGCTACCACAGGGGCCCGTATGGCTACACCTTC. This translates into CASSYHRGPYGYTF.

The V call is TRBV4-3, the J call TRBJ2-5; D might be TRBD1 (5 bases). The CDR3 runs 16 residues. The ends were cut back, 0 bases at V and 4 bases at J, with 15 bases in the middle. Germline V lookup: CDR1 LGHNA, CDR2 YSLEER. The CDR3 region has the DNA TGCGCCAGCAGCCAAGAGGGTACAGGTGCCACAGAGACCCAGTACTTC. It encodes CASSQEGTGATETQYF.

The rearrangement joins TRBV5-1 to TRBJ2-1; 7 bases are shared with TRBD2. The CDR3 runs to 17 residues. V shed 1 base and J 2 bases; nucleotides not matched to a gene: 9. CDR1 and CDR2 from the germline V gene are SGHRS and YFSETQ. Here the CDR3 reads CASSLPRGTTTYNEQFF. DNA for the CDR3: TGCGCCAGCAGCTTGCCTCGCGGGACTACTACCTACAATGAGCAGTTCTTC. Full variable domain (remainder filled in from reference TRBV5-1 and TRBJ2-1): KAGVTQTPRYLIKTRGQQVTLSCSPISGHRSVSWYQQTPGQGLQFLFEYFSETQRNKGNFPGRFSGRQFSNSRSEMNVSTLELGDSALYLCASSLPRGTTTYNEQFFGPGTRLTVL.

This rearrangement joins TRBV11-2 to TRBJ2-7, with 10 positions matching TRBD1. V was pared by 3 bases and J by 3 bases, with 8 bases of the junction left unmatched. The CDR3 has 16 residues. Germline V lookup: CDR1 SGHAT, CDR2 FQNNGV. CDR3 sequence (DNA): TGTGCCAGCAGCTTTTCAACGGGACAGGGGATCTACGAGCAGTACTTC. As protein: CASSFSTGQGIYEQYF. Variable domain in full (rest from reference TRBV11-2 and TRBJ2-7): EAGVAQSPRYKIIEKRQSVAFWCNPISGHATLYWYQQILGQGPKLLIQFQNNGVVDDSQLPKDRFSAERLKGVDSTLKIQPAKLEDSAVYLCASSFSTGQGIYEQYFGPGTRLTVT.

This chain uses TRBV7-9 with TRBJ1-1; D is undetermined. The CDR3 loop spans 15 amino acids. CDR1 and CDR2 (germline): SEHNR, FQNEAQ (reference sequence). V was clipped by 4 bases and J by 2 bases, with 14 bases between them. CDR3 residues: CASSSVLSLNTEAFF. The CDR3 nucleotides read TGTGCCAGCAGCTCCGTCCTATCACTAAACACTGAAGCTTTCTTT.

This rearrangement joins TRBV19 to TRBJ2-2; D is possibly TRBD1 (6 bases). The CDR3 covers 15 residues. Looked up from germline, CDR1 is LNHDA and CDR2 is SQIVND (reference sequence). V lost 6 bases and J 1 base, leaving 12 bases between the germline ends. The CDR3 loop is CASRTGTRNTGELFF. For the CDR3, the DNA is TGTGCCAGTAGGACCGGGACAAGGAACACCGGGGAGCTGTTTTTT.

The chain is built from TRBV27 and TRBJ1-3; 7 bases map to TRBD1. From germline, CDR1 is MNHEY and CDR2 SMNVEV (reference sequence). The CDR3 extends over 13 amino acids. V lost 6 bases, J lost 1 base, and 0 bases stayed unmatched. The CDR3 DNA follows: TGTGCCAGCAGACAGGGGTCTGGAAACACCATATATTTT. It translates to CASRQGSGNTIYF.

The V and J genes are TRBV6-5 and TRBJ2-7; TRBD1 might be the D (5 bases). V lost 7 bases, J lost 4 bases, and 17 bases lay in between. Germline CDR1 reads MNHEY; CDR2 reads SVGAGI. This CDR3 is 14 amino acids long. DNA of the CDR3: TGTGCCAGCAATCTTGTCACAGGCGTTTACGAGCAGTACTTC. Encoded protein: CASNLVTGVYEQYF.

The chain joins TRBV28 to TRBJ2-2; D perhaps matches TRBD1 (7 bases). In germline, CDR1 is MDHEN, CDR2 SYDVKM. The CDR3 has 16 residues. V was cut by 4 bases and J by 3 bases, with 15 bases left in between. Here the CDR3 DNA reads TGTGCCAGCAGTTCACGCGGGACAGCTTACACCGGGGAGCTGTTTTTT. It codes for CASSSRGTAYTGELFF.

The rearrangement joins TRBV5-1 to TRBJ2-3; 7 bases are shared with TRBD1. There are 14 residues in the CDR3. V was pared by 1 base and J by 4 bases, with 3 bases of the junction left unmatched. Germline V gene sequence: CDR1 SGHRS, CDR2 YFSETQ. The CDR3: CASSLTGVPDTQYF. The CDR3 DNA reads as TGCGCCAGCAGCTTGACAGGGGTGCCAGATACGCAGTATTTT.

The chain joins TRBV27 to TRBJ2-7; a possible D gene is TRBD2 (6 bases). This CDR3 spans 14 amino acids. V shed 6 bases and J shed 6 bases, with 18 bases lying between them. Germline CDR1 MNHEY, CDR2 SMNVEV (reference sequence). The CDR3 DNA sequence: TGTGCCAGCAGGGGACTTACTAGGAGGGGCGAGCAGTACTTC. Its translation is CASRGLTRRGEQYF.

DNA of the CDR3: TGTGCCAGCAGTGAAACCATCTTCTATGGCTACACCTTC. Translating it yields CASSETIFYGYTF. This chain connects TRBV6-1 to TRBJ1-2; D not certain. The CDR3 loop spans 13 amino acids. V was clipped by 2 bases and J by 4 bases, with 8 bases between them. Germline V gene data show CDR1 as MNHNS and CDR2 as SASEGT.

The V gene is TRBV5-4, the J gene TRBJ2-7, with D possibly being TRBD1 (6 bases). Deletions cut 4 bases from V and 1 base from J, with 15 bases between. This CDR3 region has 15 residues. CDR1 and CDR2 (germline): SGHNT, YYREEE (reference sequence). In DNA form, the CDR3 reads TGTGCCAGCAGCGCCAGGGGACCAAGGTCCTACGAGCAGTACTTC. It encodes CASSARGPRSYEQYF.

The J gene is TRBJ1-3, the V gene TRBV7-8; D call uncertain. This CDR3 region has 16 residues. V dropped 2 bases and J dropped 0 bases, with 11 bases sitting between them. Germline loops: CDR1 SGHVS, CDR2 FQNEAQ. This chain's CDR3 is CASSLSAARSGNTIYF. CDR3 in DNA: TGTGCCAGCAGCTTATCCGCAGCACGCTCTGGAAACACCATATATTTT.

The chain carries TRBV20-1 and TRBJ2-5; D gene ambiguous. V was pared by 0 bases and J by 9 bases, with 8 bases between. This CDR3 comprises 11 residues. Looked up from germline, CDR1 is DFQATT and CDR2 is SNEGSKA (reference sequence). CDR3 sequence reads: CSARDTPAQYF. CDR3 nucleotide sequence: TGCAGTGCTAGAGATACCCCGGCCCAGTACTTC.

This clone has just a few counts. V and J are TRBV29-1 and TRBJ2-7; 10 bases line up with TRBD1. Germline values: CDR1 SQVTM, CDR2 ANQGSEA. The CDR3 spans 18 residues. The V and J ends lost 4 bases and 4 bases, in that order; junction bases with no gene match: 19. CDR3 in amino acids: CSVGGTGALKGLRYEQYF. The DNA for the CDR3 is TGCAGCGTTGGGGGGACAGGGGCCCTGAAGGGGCTCCGATACGAGCAGTACTTC.

This clone is a singleton in its sample. The junction shows a germline mismatch at one end, possibly a read error. This chain uses TRBV7-7 with TRBJ2-7; perhaps TRBD2 as D (5 bases). This CDR3 is 16 amino acids long. From germline, CDR1 is SSHAT and CDR2 FNYEAQ (reference sequence). The CDR3 nucleotides are TGTGCTAGCAGCTCCAGGAGGCAAGACATAGCCTACGAGCAGTACTTC. Protein: CASSSRRQDIAYEQYF.

The rearrangement uses TRBV29-1 and TRBJ2-5, with D tentatively TRBD2 (6 bases). Germline-derived CDR1 and CDR2 are SQVTM and ANQGSEA. This CDR3 contains 13 residues. V lost 4 bases, J lost 4 bases, and 13 bases lay in between. The CDR3, as DNA: TGCAGCGTTGGGTCCGGGAGCGGAGAGACCCAGTACTTC. Its translation: CSVGSGSGETQYF.

In nucleotides, the CDR3 is TGTGCCAGCAGCCTAAACCGGGACAGGGGGCGGAATGAGCAGTTCTTC. Translation: CASSLNRDRGRNEQFF. V gene TRBV7-2 combines with J gene TRBJ2-1, with 12 bases matching TRBD1. The ends lost 5 bases at V and 7 bases at J; junction bases unmatched: 9. This CDR3 has 16 residues. Germline values: CDR1 SGHTA, CDR2 FQGNSA.

This clone is a singleton in its sample. The chain joins TRBV5-5 to TRBJ2-3; D may be TRBD1 (6 bases). The CDR3 consists of 15 residues. Trimming cost V 4 bases and J 4 bases, with 16 bases left between them. Germline V gives CDR1 SGHKS, CDR2 YYEKEE (reference sequence). The chain's CDR3 is CASSRDLRGSDTQYF. The CDR3 DNA reads TGTGCCAGCAGCCGAGACCTCAGGGGTTCAGATACGCAGTATTTT.

V is TRBV4-3 and J is TRBJ2-7; TRBD2 aligns across 7 bases. Germline lookup yields CDR1 LGHNA and CDR2 YSLEER. This CDR3 is 14 amino acids long. The trim removed 3 bases at V and 0 bases at J, leaving 2 bases unmatched. CDR3 nucleotides: TGCGCCAGCAGCCAGACTAGCCACTCCTACGAGCAGTACTTC. It yields the protein CASSQTSHSYEQYF.

This clone has a handful of counts. The genes are TRBV27 and TRBJ1-6; D call uncertain. V was trimmed by 4 bases and J by 7 bases, leaving 8 bases between them. From germline, CDR1 is MNHEY and CDR2 SMNVEV (reference sequence). The CDR3 extends over 13 amino acids. In DNA form, the CDR3 reads TGTGCCAGCAGTTATGGGGTAAATTCACCCCTCCACTTT. This codes for CASSYGVNSPLHF.

V usage is TRBV6-6 and J usage is TRBJ2-7; no definite D call. Germline-derived CDR1 and CDR2 are MNHNY and SVGAGI (reference sequence). The length of the CDR3 is 13 residues. Trimming took 9 bases from V and 2 from J, leaving 14 bases between them. This CDR3 is CASYSPAAYEQYF. The CDR3 DNA sequence: TGTGCCAGTTACAGCCCAGCAGCCTACGAGCAGTACTTC.